Detailed here is one T cell receptor beta chain. Antigen unknown. The data were obtained in a study of cytomegalovirus exposure and HLA in healthy donors. The PCR made use of 60 Vbeta and 13 Jbeta primers. Sequencing was performed with immunoSEQ multiplex PCR; in TCRdb, only in-frame clones are kept and a portion is missing. The profile shows around 94,000 clones, roughly four fifths of them singletons. V was pared by 3 bases and J by 11 bases, with 4 bases of the junction left unmatched. Germline V gene lookup returns CDR1 SGHTA and CDR2 FQGNSA. The CDR3 length is 13 residues. The study, taken as a whole, reports: A later analysis linked a missense DCLRE1C variant to TCR beta V- and J-gene trimming. On later analysis, the bulk of CMV-associated TCR beta chains appeared to be HLA-restricted.

The J gene is TRBJ2-3, the V gene TRBV7-2; 11 bases line up with TRBD1. The sequence derives from a male donor in good health and CMV-seropositive. Sequences were obtained from PBMCs. The CDR3 DNA sequence: TGTGCCAGCAGCTTCCCGGGACAGGGGGAGCAGTATTTT. It specifies CASSFPGQGEQYF.